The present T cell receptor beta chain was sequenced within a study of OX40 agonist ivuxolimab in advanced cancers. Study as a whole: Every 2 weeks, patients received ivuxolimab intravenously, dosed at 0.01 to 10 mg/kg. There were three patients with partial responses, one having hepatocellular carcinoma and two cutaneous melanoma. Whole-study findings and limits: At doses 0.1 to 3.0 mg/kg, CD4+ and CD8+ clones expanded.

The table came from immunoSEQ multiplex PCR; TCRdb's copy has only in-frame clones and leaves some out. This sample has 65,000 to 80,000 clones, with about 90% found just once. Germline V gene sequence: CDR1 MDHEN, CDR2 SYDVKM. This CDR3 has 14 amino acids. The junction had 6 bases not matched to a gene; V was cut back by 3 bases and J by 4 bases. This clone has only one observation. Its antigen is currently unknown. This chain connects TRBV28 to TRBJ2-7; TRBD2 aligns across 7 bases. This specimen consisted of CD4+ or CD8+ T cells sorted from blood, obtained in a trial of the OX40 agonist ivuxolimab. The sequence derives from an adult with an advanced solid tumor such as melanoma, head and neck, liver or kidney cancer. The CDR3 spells CASSFWGEGYEQYF. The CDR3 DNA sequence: TGTGCCAGCAGTTTCTGGGGGGAGGGATACGAGCAGTACTTC.